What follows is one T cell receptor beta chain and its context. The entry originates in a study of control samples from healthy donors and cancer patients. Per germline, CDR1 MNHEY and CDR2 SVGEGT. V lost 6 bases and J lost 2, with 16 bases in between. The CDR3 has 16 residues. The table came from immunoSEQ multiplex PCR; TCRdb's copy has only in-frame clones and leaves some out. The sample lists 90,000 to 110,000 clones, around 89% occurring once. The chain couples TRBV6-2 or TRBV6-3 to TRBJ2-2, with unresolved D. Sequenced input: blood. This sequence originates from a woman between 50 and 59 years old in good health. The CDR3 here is CASSPARGLNTGELFF. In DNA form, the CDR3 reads TGTGCCAGCAGCCCCGCGAGAGGCCTCAACACCGGGGAGCTGTTTTTT.